This paragraph reports one T cell receptor beta chain. The record originates from a study of monozygotic twins with inflammatory bowel disease. TCRdb re-called the 5' RACE reads, yielding one record per CDR3 amino acid sequence without DNA. This listing includes around 380,000 distinct CDR3 sequences. CDR1 and CDR2 (germline): SGHTA, FQGNSA. The CDR3 has 15 amino acids. The rearrangement links TRBV7-2 to TRBJ2-1; with no DNA, the TCRdb D assignment of TRBD2 cannot be verified. The sequencing input was blood. The sequence was collected from a human donor with ulcerative colitis or Crohn's disease, or a healthy co-twin of an affected twin (not recorded which). CDR3 protein: CASSLGLAGKVEQFF.